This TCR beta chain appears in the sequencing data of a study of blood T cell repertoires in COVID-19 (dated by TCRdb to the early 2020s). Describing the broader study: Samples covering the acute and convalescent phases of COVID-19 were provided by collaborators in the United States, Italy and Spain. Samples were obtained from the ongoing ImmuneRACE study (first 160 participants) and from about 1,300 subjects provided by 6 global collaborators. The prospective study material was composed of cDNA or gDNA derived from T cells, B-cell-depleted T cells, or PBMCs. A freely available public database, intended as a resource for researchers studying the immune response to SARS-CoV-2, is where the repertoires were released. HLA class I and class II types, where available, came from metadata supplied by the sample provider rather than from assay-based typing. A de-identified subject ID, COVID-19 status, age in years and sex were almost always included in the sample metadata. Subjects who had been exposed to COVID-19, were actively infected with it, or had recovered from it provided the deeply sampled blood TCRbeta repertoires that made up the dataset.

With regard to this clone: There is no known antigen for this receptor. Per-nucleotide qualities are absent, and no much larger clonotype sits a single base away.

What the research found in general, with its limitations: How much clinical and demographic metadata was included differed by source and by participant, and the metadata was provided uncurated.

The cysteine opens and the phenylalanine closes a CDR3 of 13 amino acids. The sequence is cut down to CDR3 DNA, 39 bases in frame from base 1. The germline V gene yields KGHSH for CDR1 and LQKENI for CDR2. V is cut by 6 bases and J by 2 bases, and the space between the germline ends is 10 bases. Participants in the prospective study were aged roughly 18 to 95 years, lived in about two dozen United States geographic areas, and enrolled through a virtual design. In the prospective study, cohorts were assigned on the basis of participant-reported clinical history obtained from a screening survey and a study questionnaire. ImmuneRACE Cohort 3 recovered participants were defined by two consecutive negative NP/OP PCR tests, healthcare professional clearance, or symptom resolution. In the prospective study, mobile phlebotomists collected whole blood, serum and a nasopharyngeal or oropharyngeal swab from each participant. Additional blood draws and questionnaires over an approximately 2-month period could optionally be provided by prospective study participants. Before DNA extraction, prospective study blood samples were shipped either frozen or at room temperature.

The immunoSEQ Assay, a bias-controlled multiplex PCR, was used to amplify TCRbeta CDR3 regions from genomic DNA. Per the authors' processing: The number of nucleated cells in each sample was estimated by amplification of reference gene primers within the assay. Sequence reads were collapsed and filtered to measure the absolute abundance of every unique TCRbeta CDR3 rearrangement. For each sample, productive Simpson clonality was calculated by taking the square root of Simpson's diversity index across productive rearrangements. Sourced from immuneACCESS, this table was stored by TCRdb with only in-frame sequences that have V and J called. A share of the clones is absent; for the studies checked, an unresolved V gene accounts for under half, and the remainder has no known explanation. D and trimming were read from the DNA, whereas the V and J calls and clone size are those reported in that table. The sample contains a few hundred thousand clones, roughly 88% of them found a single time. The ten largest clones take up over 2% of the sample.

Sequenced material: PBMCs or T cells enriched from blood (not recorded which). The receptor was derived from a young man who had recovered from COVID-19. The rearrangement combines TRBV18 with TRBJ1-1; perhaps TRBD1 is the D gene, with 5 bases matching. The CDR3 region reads CASSLTENTEAFF. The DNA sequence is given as TGTGCCAGCTCCCTGACAGAAAACACTGAAGCTTTCTTT.